The sequence of this T cell receptor (beta chain) was determined in a study of shared clonotypes between healthy human individuals. Profiling relied on immunoSEQ multiplex PCR, and the TCRdb table lists in-frame clones only, not all of them. The sample records fewer than 600,000 clones, roughly 77% being singletons. For this clone: What it binds is not known.

Whole-study results and caveats: The researchers took only blood, and tissue repertoires probably look different.

The V and J ends lost 5 bases and 4 bases, in that order; junction bases with no gene match: 7. The CDR3 runs 13 residues. Germline-derived CDR1 and CDR2 are GTSNPN and SVGIG (reference sequence). V gene TRBV30 combines with J gene TRBJ1-1; 7 bases agree with TRBD1. This clonotype was sampled from a woman aged 40 to 49 in good health. Some clones in this sample may be carry-over from other donors' samples. Sequencing used PBMCs. For the CDR3, the DNA is TGTGCCTGGGTTGGACAGGCGGTCACTGAAGCTTTCTTT. Protein product: CAWVGQAVTEAFF.